This T cell receptor (beta chain) was recorded in a study of CD8+ T cells in alopecia areata. The CDR3 loop spans 14 amino acids. Germline lookup yields CDR1 LNHDA and CDR2 SQIVND (reference sequence). cDNA reverse transcribed from extracted RNA served as the sequencing template. The table came from immunoSEQ multiplex PCR; TCRdb's copy has only in-frame clones and leaves some out. The repertoire has 160,000 or so clones, less than 75% of them found once; the top ten carry 15% to 20%. Treatment meaning: oral pan-JAK inhibitor, 5-10 mg twice daily. The chain uses TRBV19 and TRBJ2-5; maybe TRBD2 (6 bases). Judging by the DNA end, TRBJ2-7 fits better; the J call may be wrong. The specimen was CD4+ T cells sorted from blood, collected at approximately week 56, from a patient treated with tofacitinib. This TCR was recovered from a human donor with alopecia areata. CDR3 coding DNA: TGTGCCAGTAGTGTCGCGGGACCAAACTACGAGCAGTACTTC. This gives the protein CASSVAGPNYEQYF.